The 4 T cell receptor beta chains below all came from one sample that was sequenced in a study of blood T cells in healthy people across ages. With a J-beta primer mix and a sample-barcoded 5' primer, a second PCR ran about 7 to 12 cycles. TCRdb fed the 5' RACE reads into MiXCR, producing one record per CDR3 protein. The sample includes around 1,600,000 distinct CDR3 sequences, approximately 43% of them seen just once. What was sequenced was blood. These receptors all stem from a woman under 30 in good health.

The V call is TRBV12-3 or TRBV12-4, the J call TRBJ2-1; 12 bases align to TRBD2. After removal of 7 bases from V and 10 bases from J, the junction contained 11 bases not matched to a gene. This CDR3 spans 15 amino acids. The CDR3 nucleotides read TGTGCCAGCACCAAACGACTAGCGGGAGATGGGGAGCAGTTCTTC. This gives the protein CASTKRLAGDGEQFF.

The genes are TRBV7-9 and TRBJ2-5; D perhaps matches TRBD1 (6 bases). Looked up from germline, CDR1 is SEHNR and CDR2 is FQNEAQ (reference sequence). This CDR3 has 12 amino acids. V shed 6 bases and J shed 12 bases, with 17 bases lying between them. The CDR3 sequence is CASRTYAGVKYF. CDR3 DNA: TGTGCCAGCAGGACCTACGCAGGGGTCAAGTACTTC.

This clonotype has ten or more counts. The chain recombines TRBV4-3 with TRBJ2-1, with unresolved D. Trimming took 1 base from V and 4 from J, leaving 8 bases between them. There are 14 residues in the CDR3. CDR1 and CDR2 from the germline V gene are LGHNA and YSLEER. CDR3 coding DNA: TGCGCCAGCAGCCAAGTGGTGGGTTACAATGAGCAGTTCTTC. Its protein product is CASSQVVGYNEQFF.

This clonotype was seen a few times. The rearrangement uses TRBV10-3 and TRBJ2-3; D call uncertain. The length of the CDR3 is 17 residues. The germline CDR1 and CDR2 sequences are ENHRY and SYGVKD. V was pared by 2 bases and J by 2 bases, with 17 bases between. In nucleotides, the CDR3 is TGTGCCATCAGTGAGCCTACGACTCAAAGGTTCACAGATACGCAGTATTTT. Its translation: CAISEPTTQRFTDTQYF.